This T cell receptor beta chain appears in the sequencing data of a study of T cell responses to AZD1222 COVID-19 vaccine. About the research overall: Second-dose intervals near 4 or 12 weeks were combined.

Study conclusions and caveats: Recipients of two AZD1222 doses showed rising Spike-specific TCR breadth and depth. It was only after the peak T cell response that any repertoires were sampled.

The protocol was immunoSEQ multiplex PCR, while the TCRdb copy is restricted to in-frame clones and leaves out a portion. The sample contains around 180,000 clones, approximately 86% of which appear only once. Comments on this clone: Its antigen is still unknown.

The length of the CDR3 is 15 residues. Germline CDR1 reads LNHDA; CDR2 reads SQIVND (reference sequence). V was pared by 3 bases and J by 4 bases, with 7 bases of the junction left unmatched. The rearrangement joins TRBV19 to TRBJ2-7, with 9 nucleotides matching TRBD2. Material: peripheral blood, obtained on day 0 of AZD1222 vaccination. This clonotype was obtained from an adult in good health. The CDR3 sequence is CASSMGASGDYEQYF. The CDR3 coding sequence is TGTGCCAGTAGTATGGGGGCTAGCGGGGATTACGAGCAGTACTTC.